The text below deals with one TCR beta chain. Repertoires were generated with immunoSEQ multiplex PCR, while TCRdb's copy carries only in-frame clones and drops some. This sample has roughly 130,000 clones, with about 93% found just once. The CDR3 sequence is 12 residues long. Germline V gene data show CDR1 as LNHDA and CDR2 as SQIVND (reference sequence). This entry is derived from a study of control samples from healthy donors and cancer patients. The chain carries TRBV19 and TRBJ2-7, with D possibly TRBD1 on 6 matching bases. Sequenced sample: blood. The origin of this receptor is a man aged 18 to 30 in good health. This CDR3 is CASGHGTYEQYF. The CDR3, as DNA: TGTGCTTCGGGACACGGAACCTACGAGCAGTACTTC.